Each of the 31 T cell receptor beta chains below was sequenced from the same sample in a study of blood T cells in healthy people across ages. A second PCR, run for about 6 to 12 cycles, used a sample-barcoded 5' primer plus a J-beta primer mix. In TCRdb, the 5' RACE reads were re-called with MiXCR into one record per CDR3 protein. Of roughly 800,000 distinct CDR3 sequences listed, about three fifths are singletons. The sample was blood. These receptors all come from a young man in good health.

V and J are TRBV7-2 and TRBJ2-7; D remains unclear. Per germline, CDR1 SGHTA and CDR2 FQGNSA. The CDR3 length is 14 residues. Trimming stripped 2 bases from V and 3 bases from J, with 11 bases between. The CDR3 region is CASSLWGYNYEQYF. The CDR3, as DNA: TGTGCCAGCAGCTTATGGGGTTACAACTACGAGCAGTACTTC.

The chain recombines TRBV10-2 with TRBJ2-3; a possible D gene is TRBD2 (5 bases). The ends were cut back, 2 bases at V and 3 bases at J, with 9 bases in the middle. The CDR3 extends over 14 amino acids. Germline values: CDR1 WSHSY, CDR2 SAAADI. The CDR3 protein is CASSEGRGTDTQYF. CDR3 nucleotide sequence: TGCGCCAGCAGTGAGGGCCGGGGTACAGATACGCAGTATTTT.

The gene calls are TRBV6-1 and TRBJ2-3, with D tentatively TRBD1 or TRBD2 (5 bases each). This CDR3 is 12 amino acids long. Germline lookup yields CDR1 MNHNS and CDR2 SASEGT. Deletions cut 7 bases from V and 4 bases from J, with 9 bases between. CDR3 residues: CASMGDPDTQYF. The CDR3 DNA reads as TGTGCCAGCATGGGGGACCCAGATACGCAGTATTTT.

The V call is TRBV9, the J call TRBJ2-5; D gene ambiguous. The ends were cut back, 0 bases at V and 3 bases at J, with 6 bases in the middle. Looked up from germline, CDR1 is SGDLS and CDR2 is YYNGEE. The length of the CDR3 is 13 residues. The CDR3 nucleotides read TGTGCCAGCAGCGTAGGGAATAAAGAGACCCAGTACTTC. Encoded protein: CASSVGNKETQYF.

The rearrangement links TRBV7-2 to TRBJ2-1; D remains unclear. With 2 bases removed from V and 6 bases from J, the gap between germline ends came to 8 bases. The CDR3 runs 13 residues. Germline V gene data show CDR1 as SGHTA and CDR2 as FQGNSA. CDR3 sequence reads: CASSLYMSNEQFF. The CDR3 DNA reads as TGTGCCAGCAGCTTATACATGTCCAATGAGCAGTTCTTC.

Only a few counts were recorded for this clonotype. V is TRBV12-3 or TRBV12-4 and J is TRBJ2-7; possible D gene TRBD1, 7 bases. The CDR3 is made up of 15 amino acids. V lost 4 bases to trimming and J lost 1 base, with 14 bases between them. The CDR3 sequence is CASSSSQGRSYEQYF. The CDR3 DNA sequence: TGTGCCAGCAGTTCTTCACAGGGGAGGTCCTACGAGCAGTACTTC.

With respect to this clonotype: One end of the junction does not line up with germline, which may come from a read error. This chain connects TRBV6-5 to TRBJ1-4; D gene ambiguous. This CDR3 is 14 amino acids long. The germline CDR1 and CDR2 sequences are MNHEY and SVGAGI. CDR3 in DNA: TGTGCCAGCAGCAAAAGAGCAACTAATGAAAAGCTGTTTTTT. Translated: CASSKRATNEKLFF.

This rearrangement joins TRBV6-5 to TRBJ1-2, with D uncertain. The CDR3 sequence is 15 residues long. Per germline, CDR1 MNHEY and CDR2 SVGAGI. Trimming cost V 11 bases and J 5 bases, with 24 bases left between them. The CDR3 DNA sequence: TGTGCCGCGGGCTCGACTCCAGGCTTTCTATATGGCTACACCTTC. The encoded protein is CAAGSTPGFLYGYTF.

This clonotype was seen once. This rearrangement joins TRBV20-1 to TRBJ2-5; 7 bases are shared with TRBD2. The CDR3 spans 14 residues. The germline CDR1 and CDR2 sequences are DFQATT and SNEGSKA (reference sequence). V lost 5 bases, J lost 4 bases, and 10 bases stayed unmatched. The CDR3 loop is CSAGRGGSGETQYF. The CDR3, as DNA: TGCAGTGCTGGCCGCGGGGGAAGTGGAGAGACCCAGTACTTC.

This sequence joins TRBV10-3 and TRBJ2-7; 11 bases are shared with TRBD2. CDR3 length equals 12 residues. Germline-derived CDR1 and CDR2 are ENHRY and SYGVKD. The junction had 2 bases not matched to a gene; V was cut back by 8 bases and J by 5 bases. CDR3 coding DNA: TGTGCCATCTCGGGACTAGCGGACGAGCAGTACTTC. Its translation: CAISGLADEQYF.

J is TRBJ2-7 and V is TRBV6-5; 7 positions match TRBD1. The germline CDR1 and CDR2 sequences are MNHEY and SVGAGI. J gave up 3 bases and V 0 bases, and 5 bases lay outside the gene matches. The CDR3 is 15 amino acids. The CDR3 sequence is CASSYSTGNNYEQYF. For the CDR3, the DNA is TGTGCCAGCAGTTACTCGACAGGGAATAACTACGAGCAGTACTTC.

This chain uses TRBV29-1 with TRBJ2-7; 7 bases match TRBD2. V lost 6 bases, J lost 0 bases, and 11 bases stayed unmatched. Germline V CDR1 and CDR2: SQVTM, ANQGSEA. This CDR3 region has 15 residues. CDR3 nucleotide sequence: TGCAGCGTCGAGGGACTACAGAATTCCTCCTACGAGCAGTACTTC. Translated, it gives CSVEGLQNSSYEQYF.

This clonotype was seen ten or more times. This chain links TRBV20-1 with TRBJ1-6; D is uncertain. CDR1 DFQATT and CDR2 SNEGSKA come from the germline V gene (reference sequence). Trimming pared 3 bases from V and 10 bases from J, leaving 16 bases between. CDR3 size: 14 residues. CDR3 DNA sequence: TGCAGTGCTAGTGAGTCGGCGTCCTCCTCACCCCTCCACTTT. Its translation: CSASESASSSPLHF.

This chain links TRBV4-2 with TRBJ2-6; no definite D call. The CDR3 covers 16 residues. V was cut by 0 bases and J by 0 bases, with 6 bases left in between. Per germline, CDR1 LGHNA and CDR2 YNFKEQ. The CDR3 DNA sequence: TGTGCCAGCAGCCAAGATCCAGTCTCTGGGGCCAACGTCCTGACTTTC. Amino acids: CASSQDPVSGANVLTF.

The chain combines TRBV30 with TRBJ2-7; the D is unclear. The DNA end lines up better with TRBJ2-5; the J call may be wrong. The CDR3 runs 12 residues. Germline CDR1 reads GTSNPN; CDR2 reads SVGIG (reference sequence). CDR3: CAWSEVGETQYF. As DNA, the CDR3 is TGTGCCTGGAGTGAGGTGGGAGAGACCCAGTACTTC.

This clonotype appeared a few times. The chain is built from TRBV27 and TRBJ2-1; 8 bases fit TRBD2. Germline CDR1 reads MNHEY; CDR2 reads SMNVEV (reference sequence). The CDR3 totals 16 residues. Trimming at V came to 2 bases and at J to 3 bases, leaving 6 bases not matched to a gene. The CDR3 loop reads CASSLQAGGGYNEQFF. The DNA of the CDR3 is TGTGCCAGCAGTTTACAGGCGGGAGGAGGCTACAATGAGCAGTTCTTC.

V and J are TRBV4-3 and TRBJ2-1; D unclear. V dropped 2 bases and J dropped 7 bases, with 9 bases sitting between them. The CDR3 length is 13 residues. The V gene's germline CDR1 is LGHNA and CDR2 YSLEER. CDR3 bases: TGCGCCAGCAGCCAATTTCTAGAGAATGAGCAGTTCTTC. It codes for CASSQFLENEQFF.

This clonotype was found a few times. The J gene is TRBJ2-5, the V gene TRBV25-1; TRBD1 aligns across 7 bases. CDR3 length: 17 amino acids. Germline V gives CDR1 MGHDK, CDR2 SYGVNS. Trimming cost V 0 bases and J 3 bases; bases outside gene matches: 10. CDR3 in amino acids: CASSEYKWTDREETQYF. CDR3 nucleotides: TGTGCCAGCAGTGAATATAAGTGGACAGACAGGGAAGAGACCCAGTACTTC.

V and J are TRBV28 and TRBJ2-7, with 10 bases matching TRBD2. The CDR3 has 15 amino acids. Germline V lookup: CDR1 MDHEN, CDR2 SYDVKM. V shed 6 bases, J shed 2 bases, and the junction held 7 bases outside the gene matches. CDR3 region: CASRRSGRATYEQYF. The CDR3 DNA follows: TGTGCCAGCAGACGCAGCGGGAGGGCGACCTACGAGCAGTACTTC.

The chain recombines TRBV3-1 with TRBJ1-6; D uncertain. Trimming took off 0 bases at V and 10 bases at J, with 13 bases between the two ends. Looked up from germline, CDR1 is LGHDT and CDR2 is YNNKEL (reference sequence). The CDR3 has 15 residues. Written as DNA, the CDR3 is TGTGCCAGCAGCCAAGATATGAGAGTGTGGTCACCCCTCCACTTT. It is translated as CASSQDMRVWSPLHF. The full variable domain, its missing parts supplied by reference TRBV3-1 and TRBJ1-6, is DTAVSQTPKYLVTQMGNDKSIKCEQNLGHDTMYWYKQDSKKFLKIMFSYNNKELIINETVPNRFSPKSPDKAHLNLHINSLELGDSAVYFCASSQDMRVWSPLHFGNGTRLTVT.

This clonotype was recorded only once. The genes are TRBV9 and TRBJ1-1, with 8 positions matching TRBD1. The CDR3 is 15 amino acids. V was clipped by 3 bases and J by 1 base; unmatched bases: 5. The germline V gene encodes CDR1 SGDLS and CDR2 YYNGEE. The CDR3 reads CASSASGTGNTEAFF. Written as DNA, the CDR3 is TGTGCCAGCAGCGCATCCGGGACAGGGAACACTGAAGCTTTCTTT. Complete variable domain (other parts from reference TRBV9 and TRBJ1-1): DSGVTQTPKHLITATGQRVTLRCSPRSGDLSVYWYQQSLDQGLQFLIQYYNGEERAKGNILERFSAQQFPDLHSELNLSSLELGDSALYFCASSASGTGNTEAFFGQGTRLTVV.

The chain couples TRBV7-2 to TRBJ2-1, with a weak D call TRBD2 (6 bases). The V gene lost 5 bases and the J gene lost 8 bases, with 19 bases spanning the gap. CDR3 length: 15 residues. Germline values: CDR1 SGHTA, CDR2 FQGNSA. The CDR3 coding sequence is TGTGCCAGCAGCCGTCGGGAGAGTGGCTGGGATGAGCAGTTCTTC. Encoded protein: CASSRRESGWDEQFF.

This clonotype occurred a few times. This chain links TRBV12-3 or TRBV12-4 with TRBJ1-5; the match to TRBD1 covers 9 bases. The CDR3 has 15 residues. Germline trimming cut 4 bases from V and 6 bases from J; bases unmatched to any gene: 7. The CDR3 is CASSSDRGFGQPQHF. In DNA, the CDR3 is TGTGCCAGCAGTTCAGACAGGGGGTTTGGTCAGCCCCAGCATTTT.

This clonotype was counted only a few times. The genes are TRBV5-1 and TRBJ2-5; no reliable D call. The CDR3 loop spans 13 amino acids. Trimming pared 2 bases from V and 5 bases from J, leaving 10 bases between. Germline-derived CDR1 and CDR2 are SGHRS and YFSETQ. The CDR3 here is CASSFWGYETQYF. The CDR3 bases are TGCGCCAGCAGCTTCTGGGGATACGAGACCCAGTACTTC.

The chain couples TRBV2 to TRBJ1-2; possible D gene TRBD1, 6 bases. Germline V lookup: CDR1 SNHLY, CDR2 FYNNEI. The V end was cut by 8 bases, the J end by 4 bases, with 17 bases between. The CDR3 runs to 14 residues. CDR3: CASWAYRDSYGYTF. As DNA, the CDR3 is TGTGCCAGCTGGGCCTACAGGGACTCCTATGGCTACACCTTC.

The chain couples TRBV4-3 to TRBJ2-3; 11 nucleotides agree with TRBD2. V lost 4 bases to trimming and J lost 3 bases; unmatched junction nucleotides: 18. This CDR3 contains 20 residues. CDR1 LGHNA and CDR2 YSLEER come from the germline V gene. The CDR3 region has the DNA TGCGCCAGCAGCCGGATAGTTGGTACTAGCGGGAGTCGGTTAACAGATACGCAGTATTTT. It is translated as CASSRIVGTSGSRLTDTQYF.

The CDR3 DNA reads TGCGCCAGCAGCTTAAAACGGGACAGTAACACTGAAGCTTTCTTT. It is translated as CASSLKRDSNTEAFF. The chain combines TRBV5-1 with TRBJ1-1; 7 nucleotides agree with TRBD1. The J segment lost 2 bases and the V segment lost 2 bases, leaving 6 bases of the junction unmatched. The CDR3 is 15 amino acids. Germline V gives CDR1 SGHRS, CDR2 YFSETQ.

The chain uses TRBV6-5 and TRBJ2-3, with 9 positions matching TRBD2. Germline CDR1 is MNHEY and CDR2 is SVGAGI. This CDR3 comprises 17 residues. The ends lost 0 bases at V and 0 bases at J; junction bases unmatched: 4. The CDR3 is CASSYSLAGFSTDTQYF. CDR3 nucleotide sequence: TGTGCCAGCAGTTACTCTCTAGCGGGGTTTAGCACAGATACGCAGTATTTT.

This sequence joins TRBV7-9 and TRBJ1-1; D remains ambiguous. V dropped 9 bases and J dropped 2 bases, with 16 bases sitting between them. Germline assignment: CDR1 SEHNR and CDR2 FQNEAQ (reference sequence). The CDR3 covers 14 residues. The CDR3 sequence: CARSLTGDNTEAFF. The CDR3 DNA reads TGTGCCAGAAGCCTTACCGGGGATAACACTGAAGCTTTCTTT. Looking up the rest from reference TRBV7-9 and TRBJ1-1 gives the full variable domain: DTGVSQNPRHKITKRGQNVTFRCDPISEHNRLYWYRQTLGQGPEFLTYFQNEAQLEKSRLLSDRFSAERPKGSFSTLEIQRTEQGDSAMYLCARSLTGDNTEAFFGQGTRLTVV.

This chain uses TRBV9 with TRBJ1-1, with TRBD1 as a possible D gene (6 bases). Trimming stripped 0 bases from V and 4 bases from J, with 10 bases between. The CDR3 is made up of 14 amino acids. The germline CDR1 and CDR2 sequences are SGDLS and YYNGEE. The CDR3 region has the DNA TGTGCCAGCAGCGTAGGACAGGAGGGCACTGAAGCTTTCTTT. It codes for CASSVGQEGTEAFF.

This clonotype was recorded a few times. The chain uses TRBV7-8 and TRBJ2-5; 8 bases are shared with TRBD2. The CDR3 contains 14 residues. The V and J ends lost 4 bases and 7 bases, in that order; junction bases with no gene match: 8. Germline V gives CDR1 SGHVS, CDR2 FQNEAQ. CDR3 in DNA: TGTGCCAGCAGCTACTCCGGGACTAGTCGGACCCAGTACTTC. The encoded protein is CASSYSGTSRTQYF.